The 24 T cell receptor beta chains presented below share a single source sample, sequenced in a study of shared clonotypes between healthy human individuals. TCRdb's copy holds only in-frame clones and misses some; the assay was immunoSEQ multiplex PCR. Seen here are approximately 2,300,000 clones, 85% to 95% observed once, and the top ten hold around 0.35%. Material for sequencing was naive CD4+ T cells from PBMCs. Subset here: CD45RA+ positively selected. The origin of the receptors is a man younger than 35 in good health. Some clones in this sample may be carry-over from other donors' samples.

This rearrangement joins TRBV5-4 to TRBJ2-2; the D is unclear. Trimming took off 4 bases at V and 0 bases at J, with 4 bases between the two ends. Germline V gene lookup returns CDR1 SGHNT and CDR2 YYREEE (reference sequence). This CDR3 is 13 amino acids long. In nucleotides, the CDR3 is TGTGCCAGCAGCCAGCCGAACACCGGGGAGCTGTTTTTT. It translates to CASSQPNTGELFF.

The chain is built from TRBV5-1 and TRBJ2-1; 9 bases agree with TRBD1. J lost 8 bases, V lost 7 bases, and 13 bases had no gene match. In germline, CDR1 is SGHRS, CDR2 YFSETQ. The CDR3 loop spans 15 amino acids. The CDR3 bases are TGCGCCAGCGCCGGGACAGGGAGAGGGAGTGATGAGCAGTTCTTC. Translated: CASAGTGRGSDEQFF.

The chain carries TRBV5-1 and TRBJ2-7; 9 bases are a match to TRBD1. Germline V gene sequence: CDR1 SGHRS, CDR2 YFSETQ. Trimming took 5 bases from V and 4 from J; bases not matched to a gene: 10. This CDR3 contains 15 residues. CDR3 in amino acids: CASRLPGQGIYEQYF. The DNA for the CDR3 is TGCGCCAGCAGACTCCCGGGACAGGGTATTTACGAGCAGTACTTC.

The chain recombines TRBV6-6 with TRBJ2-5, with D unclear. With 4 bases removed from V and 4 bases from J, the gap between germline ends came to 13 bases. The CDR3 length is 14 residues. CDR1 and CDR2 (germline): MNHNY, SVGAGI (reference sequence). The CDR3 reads CASSSSNVLETQYF. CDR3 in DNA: TGTGCCAGCAGTTCGTCCAACGTACTAGAGACCCAGTACTTC.

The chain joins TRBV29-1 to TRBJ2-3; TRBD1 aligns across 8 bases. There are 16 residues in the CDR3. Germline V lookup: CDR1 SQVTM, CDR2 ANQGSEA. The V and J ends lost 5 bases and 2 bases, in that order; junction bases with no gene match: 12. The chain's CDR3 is CSVRGPPGQDTDTQYF. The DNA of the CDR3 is TGCAGCGTTCGGGGCCCACCGGGACAGGACACAGATACGCAGTATTTT.

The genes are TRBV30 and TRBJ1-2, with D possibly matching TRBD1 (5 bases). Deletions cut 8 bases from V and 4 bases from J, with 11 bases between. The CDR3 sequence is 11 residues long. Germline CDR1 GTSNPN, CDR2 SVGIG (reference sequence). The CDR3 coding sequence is TGTGCCAGGGGCACGCTCTATGGCTACACCTTC. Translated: CARGTLYGYTF.

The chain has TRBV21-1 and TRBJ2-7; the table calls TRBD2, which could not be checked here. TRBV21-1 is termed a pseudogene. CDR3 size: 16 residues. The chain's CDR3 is CASSKTTLGKGAEQYF. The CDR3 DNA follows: TGTGCCAGCAGCAAGACTACATTGGGAAAGGGTGCCGAGCAGTACTTC.

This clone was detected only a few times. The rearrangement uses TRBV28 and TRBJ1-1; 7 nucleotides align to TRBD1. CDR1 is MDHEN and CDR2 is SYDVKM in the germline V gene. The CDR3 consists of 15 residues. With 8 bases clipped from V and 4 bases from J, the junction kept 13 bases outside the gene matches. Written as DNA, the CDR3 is TGTGCCAGCCGCAGGAGGGGGCTTGGCGGCACTGAAGCTTTCTTT. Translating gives CASRRRGLGGTEAFF.

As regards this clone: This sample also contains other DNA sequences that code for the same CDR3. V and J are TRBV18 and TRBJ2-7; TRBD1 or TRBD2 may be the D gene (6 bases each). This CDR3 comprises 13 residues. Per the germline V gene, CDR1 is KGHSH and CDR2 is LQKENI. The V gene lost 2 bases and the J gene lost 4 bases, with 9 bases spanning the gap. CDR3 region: CASSPRGGYEQYF. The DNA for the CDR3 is TGTGCCAGCTCACCAAGAGGGGGGTACGAGCAGTACTTC.

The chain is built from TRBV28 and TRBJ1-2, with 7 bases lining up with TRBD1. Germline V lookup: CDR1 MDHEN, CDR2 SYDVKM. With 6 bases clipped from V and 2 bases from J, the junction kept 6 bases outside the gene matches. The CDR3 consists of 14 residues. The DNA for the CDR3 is TGTGCCAGCAGCCACGGGACAGCCAACTATGGCTACACCTTC. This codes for CASSHGTANYGYTF.

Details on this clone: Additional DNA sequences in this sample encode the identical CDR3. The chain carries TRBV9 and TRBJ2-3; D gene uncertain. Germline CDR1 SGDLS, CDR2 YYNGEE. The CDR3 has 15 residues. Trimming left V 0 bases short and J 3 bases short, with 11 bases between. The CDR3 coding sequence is TGTGCCAGCAGCGTAGCCCCGGGTCGGACAGATACGCAGTATTTT. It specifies CASSVAPGRTDTQYF.

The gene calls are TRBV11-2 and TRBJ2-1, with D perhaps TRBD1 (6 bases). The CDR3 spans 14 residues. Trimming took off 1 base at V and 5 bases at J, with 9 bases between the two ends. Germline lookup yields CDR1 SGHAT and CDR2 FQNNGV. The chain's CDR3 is CASSLAGTHNEQFF. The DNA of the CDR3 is TGTGCCAGCAGCTTAGCGGGGACACACAATGAGCAGTTCTTC.

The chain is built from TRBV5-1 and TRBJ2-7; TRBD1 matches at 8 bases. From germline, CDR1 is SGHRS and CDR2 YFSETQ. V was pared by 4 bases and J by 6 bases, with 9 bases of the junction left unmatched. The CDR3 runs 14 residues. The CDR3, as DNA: TGCGCCAGCAGCCTGGACAGGGACTCCCTCGAGCAGTACTTC. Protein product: CASSLDRDSLEQYF.

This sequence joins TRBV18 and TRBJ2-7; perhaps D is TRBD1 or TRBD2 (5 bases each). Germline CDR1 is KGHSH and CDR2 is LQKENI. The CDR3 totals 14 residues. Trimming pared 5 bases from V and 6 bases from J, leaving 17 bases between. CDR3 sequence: CASSSSQGEAEQYF. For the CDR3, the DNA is TGTGCCAGCTCATCCTCGCAGGGAGAGGCCGAGCAGTACTTC.

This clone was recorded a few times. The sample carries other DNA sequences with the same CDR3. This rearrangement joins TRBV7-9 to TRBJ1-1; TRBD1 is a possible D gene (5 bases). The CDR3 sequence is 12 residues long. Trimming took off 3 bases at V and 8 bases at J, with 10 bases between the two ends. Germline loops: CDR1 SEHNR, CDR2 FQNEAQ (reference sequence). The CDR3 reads CASSLGDLEAFF. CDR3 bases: TGTGCCAGCAGCTTGGGGGACCTAGAAGCTTTCTTT. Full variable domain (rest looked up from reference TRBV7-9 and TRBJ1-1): DTGVSQNPRHKITKRGQNVTFRCDPISEHNRLYWYRQTLGQGPEFLTYFQNEAQLEKSRLLSDRFSAERPKGSFSTLEIQRTEQGDSAMYLCASSLGDLEAFFGQGTRLTVV.

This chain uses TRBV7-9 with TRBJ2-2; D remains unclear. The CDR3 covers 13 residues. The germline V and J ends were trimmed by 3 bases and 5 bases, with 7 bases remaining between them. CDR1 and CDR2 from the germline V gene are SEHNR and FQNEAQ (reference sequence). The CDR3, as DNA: TGTGCCAGCAGCTTCGTATCAACCGGGGAGCTGTTTTTT. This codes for CASSFVSTGELFF.

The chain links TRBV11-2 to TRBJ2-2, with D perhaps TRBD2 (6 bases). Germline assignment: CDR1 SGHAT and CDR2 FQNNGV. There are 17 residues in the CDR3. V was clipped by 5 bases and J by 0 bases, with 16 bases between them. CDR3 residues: CASSQLRAGTNTGELFF. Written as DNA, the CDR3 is TGTGCCAGCAGCCAACTTCGGGCGGGGACGAACACCGGGGAGCTGTTTTTT.

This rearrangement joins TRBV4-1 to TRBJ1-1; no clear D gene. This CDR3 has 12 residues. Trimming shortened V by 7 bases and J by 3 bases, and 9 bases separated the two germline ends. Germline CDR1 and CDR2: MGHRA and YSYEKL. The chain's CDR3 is CASMSWDTEAFF. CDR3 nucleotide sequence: TGCGCCAGCATGTCTTGGGACACTGAAGCTTTCTTT.

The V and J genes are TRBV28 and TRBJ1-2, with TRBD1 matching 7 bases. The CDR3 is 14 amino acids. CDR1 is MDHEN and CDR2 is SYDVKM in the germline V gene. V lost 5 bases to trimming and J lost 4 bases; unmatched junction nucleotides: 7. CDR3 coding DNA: TGTGCCAGCAGTCCGACAGGGCGGGCCTATGGCTACACCTTC. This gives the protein CASSPTGRAYGYTF.

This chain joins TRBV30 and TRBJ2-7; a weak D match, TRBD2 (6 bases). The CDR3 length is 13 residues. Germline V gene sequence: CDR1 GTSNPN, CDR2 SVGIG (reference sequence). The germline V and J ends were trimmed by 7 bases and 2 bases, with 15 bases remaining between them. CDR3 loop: CASSLGTAYEQYF. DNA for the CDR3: TGTGCCTCCTCTCTCGGGACTGCCTACGAGCAGTACTTC. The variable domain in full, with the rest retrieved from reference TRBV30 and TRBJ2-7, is SQTIHQWPATLVQPVGSPLSLECTVEGTSNPNLYWYRQAAGRGLQLLFYSVGIGQISSEVPQNLSASRPQDRQFILSSKKLLLSDSGFYLCASSLGTAYEQYFGPGTRLTVT.

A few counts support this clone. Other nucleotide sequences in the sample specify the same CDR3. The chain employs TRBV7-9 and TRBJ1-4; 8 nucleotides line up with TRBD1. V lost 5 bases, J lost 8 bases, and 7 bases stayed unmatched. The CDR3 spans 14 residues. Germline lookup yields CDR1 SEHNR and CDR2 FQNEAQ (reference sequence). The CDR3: CASSLDRGGEKLFF. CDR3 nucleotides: TGTGCCAGCAGCCTCGACAGGGGTGGAGAAAAACTGTTTTTT. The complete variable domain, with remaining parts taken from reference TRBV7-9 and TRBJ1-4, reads DTGVSQNPRHKITKRGQNVTFRCDPISEHNRLYWYRQTLGQGPEFLTYFQNEAQLEKSRLLSDRFSAERPKGSFSTLEIQRTEQGDSAMYLCASSLDRGGEKLFFGSGTQLSVL.

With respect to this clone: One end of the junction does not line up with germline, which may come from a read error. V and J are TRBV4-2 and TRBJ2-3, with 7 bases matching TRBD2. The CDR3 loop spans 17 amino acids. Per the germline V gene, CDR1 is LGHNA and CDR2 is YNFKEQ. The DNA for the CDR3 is TGTGCCAGCAGCTCCCGCGTAGCGGGCAAGCCGGGAGATACGCAGTATTTC. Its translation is CASSSRVAGKPGDTQYF.

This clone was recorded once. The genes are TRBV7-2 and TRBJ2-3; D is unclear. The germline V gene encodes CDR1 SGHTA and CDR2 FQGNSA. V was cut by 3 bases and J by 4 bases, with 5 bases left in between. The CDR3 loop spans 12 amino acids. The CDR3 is CASSFMSDTQYF. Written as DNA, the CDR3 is TGTGCCAGCAGCTTTATGTCAGATACGCAGTATTTT.

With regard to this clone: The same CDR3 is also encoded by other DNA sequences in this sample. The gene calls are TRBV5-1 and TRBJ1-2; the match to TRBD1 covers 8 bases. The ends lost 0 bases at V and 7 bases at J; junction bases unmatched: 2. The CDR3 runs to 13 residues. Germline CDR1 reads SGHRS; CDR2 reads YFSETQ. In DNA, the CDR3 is TGCGCCAGCAGCTTGGGACAGGGGTTTGGCTACACCTTC. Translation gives CASSLGQGFGYTF.